This TCR beta chain appears in the sequencing data of a study of blood T cell repertoires in COVID-19. Study-level information: Italy, Spain and the United States were the sources of the convalescent and acute COVID-19 samples.

Original processing methods: Reference gene primer amplification in the assay estimated nucleated cell counts. The repertoire was sequenced with immunoSEQ multiplex PCR; TCRdb's copy has only in-frame clones and lacks some. The V and J calls and clone size are taken from that table; D and trimming were inferred from the DNA. The table includes fewer than 20,000 clones, more than 70% detected once. Germline V gene sequence: CDR1 LGHDT, CDR2 YNNKEL (reference sequence). This CDR3 contains 16 residues. Losses at the gene ends were 3 bases for V and 8 bases for J; bases not matched to a gene: 12. The sample consisted of peripheral blood. The receptor comes from a man aged 35-49 years with active COVID-19. V gene TRBV3-1 (or the pseudogene TRBV3-2) combines with J gene TRBJ2-1; the match to TRBD2 covers 8 bases. The CDR3: CASSQGRDTGGDEQFF. In nucleotides, the CDR3 is TGTGCCAGCAGCCAGGGGAGGGACACCGGGGGGGATGAGCAGTTCTTC.